This T cell receptor beta chain came from a study of T-cell memory formation after mild COVID-19. CDR1 and CDR2 from the germline V gene are SGHTA and FQGTGA. The germline V and J ends were trimmed by 1 base and 8 bases, with 12 bases remaining between them. This CDR3 region has 15 residues. 5'RACE, which relied on constant-segment primers, yielded TCR alpha and TCR beta cDNA libraries carrying sample barcodes and UMIs. One entry per CDR3 protein results from TCRdb running MiXCR on the 5' RACE reads. This table holds 150,000 to 200,000 distinct CDR3 sequences, around 18% found once. To note about this clonotype: The antigen remains unidentified.

Study outcomes and limitations: Among clones contracting day 15 to 85, CD4/CD8 was balanced, whereas later expanders leaned CD4+.

This chain uses TRBV7-3 with TRBJ1-6; D gene ambiguous. Sequencing was done on a sample of PBMCs or a T cell subset sorted from them (not recorded which). This TCR was sampled from a young man who had mild COVID-19 (a few samples of this study predate the infection). Cell type and time point are not known. In nucleotides, the CDR3 is TGTGCCAGCAGCTTAAACGCAGCCGCGTATTCACCCCTCCACTTT. Amino acids: CASSLNAAAYSPLHF.